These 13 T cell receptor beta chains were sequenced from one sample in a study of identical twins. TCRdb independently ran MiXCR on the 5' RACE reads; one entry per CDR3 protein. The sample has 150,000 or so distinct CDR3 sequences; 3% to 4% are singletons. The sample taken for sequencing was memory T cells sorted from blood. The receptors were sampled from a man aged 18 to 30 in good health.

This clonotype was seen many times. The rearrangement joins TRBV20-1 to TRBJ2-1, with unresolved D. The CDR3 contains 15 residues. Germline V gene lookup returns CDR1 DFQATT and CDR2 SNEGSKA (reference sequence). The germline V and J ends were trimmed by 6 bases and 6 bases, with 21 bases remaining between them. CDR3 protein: CSALKPRAAFNEQFF. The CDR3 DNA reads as TGCAGTGCGTTGAAACCTCGGGCGGCGTTCAATGAGCAGTTCTTC.

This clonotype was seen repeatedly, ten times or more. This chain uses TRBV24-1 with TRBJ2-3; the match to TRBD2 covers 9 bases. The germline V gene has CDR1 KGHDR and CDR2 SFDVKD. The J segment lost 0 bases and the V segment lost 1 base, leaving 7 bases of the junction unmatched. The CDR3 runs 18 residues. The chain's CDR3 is CATSDLVTSGTSTDTQYF. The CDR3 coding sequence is TGTGCCACCAGTGATTTAGTGACTAGCGGCACTAGCACAGATACGCAGTATTTT.

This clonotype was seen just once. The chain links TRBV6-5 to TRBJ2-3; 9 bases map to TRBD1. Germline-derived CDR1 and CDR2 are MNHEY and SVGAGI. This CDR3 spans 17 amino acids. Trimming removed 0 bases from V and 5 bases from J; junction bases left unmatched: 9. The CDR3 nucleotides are TGTGCCAGCAGTTACTCGATGCCGGGACAGGGAGTAGATACGCAGTATTTT. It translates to CASSYSMPGQGVDTQYF.

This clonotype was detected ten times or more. The CDR3 sequence is CASNRDSMSSYNEQFF. CDR3 coding DNA: TGTGCCAGCAACCGGGACTCCATGTCATCCTACAATGAGCAGTTCTTC. The chain uses TRBV12-3 or TRBV12-4 and TRBJ2-1, with a possible D match to TRBD2 (6 bases). The CDR3 spans 16 residues. V lost 7 bases to trimming and J lost 1 base, with 17 bases between them.

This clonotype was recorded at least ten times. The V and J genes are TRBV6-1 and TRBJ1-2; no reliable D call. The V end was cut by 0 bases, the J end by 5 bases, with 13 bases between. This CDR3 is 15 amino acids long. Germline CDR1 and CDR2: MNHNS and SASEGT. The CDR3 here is CASSEARQVAYGYTF. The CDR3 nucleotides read TGTGCCAGCAGTGAAGCGAGGCAGGTTGCTTATGGCTACACCTTC.

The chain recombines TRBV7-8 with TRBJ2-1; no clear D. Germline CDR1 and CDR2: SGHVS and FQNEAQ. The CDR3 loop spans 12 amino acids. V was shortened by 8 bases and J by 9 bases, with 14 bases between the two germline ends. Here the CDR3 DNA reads TGTGCCAGCTCTCGTACTTCGGGTGAGCAGTTCTTC. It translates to CASSRTSGEQFF.

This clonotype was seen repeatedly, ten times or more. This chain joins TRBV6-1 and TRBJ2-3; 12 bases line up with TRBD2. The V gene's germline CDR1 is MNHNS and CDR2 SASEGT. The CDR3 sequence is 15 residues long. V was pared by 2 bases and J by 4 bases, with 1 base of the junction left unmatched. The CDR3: CASSELAGGPDTQYF. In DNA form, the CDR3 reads TGTGCCAGCAGTGAACTAGCGGGAGGGCCAGATACGCAGTATTTT.

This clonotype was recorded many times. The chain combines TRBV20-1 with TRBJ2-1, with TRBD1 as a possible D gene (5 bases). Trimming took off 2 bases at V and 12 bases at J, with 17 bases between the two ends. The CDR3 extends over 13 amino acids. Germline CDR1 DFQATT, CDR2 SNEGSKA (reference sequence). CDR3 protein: CSARSDRVNRQFF. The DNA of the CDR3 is TGCAGTGCTAGATCAGACAGAGTCAACCGGCAGTTCTTC.

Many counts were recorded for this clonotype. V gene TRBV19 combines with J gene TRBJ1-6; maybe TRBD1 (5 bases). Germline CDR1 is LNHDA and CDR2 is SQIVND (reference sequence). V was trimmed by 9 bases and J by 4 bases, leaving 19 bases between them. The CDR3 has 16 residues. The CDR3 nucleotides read TGTGCCAGCACGCATAGCAACAGGATGTATAATTCACCCCTCCACTTT. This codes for CASTHSNRMYNSPLHF.

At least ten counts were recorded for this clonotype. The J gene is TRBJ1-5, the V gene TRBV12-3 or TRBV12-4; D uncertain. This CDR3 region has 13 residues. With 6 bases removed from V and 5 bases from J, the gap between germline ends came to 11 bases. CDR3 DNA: TGTGCCAGCAGGCGGAGGTTGGATCAGCCCCAGCATTTT. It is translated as CASRRRLDQPQHF.

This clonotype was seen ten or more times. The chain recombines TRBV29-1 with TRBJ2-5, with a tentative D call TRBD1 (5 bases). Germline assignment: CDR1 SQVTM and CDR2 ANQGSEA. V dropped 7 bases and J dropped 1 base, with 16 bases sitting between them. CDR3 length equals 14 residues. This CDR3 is CSAALDRRQETQYF. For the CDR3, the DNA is TGCAGCGCCGCTCTAGACAGACGCCAAGAGACCCAGTACTTC.

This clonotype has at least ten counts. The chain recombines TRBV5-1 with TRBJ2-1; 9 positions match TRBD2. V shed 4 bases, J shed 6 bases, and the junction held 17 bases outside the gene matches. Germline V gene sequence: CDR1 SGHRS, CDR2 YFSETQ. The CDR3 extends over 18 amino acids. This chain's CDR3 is CASSLTGVWAGGGNEQFF. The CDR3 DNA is TGCGCCAGCAGCCTAACAGGGGTTTGGGCGGGAGGGGGCAATGAGCAGTTCTTC.

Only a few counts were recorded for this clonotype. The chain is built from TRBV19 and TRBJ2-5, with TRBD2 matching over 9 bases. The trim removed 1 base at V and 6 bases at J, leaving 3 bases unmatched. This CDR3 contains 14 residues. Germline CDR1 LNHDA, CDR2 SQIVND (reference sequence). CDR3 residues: CASSIGAGGQTQYF. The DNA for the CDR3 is TGTGCCAGTAGTATAGGAGCGGGAGGCCAGACCCAGTACTTC.